Each of the 18 T cell receptor beta chains below was sequenced from the same sample in a study of T-cell memory formation after mild COVID-19. TCRdb re-called the 5' RACE reads through MiXCR, storing one row per CDR3 protein. The sample lists 120,000 to 150,000 distinct CDR3 sequences; approximately 21% were seen once. What was sequenced was PBMCs or a T cell subset sorted from them (not recorded which). These receptors all come from an adult woman who had mild COVID-19 (a few samples of this study predate the infection). Cell type and time point are not known.

The V call is TRBV5-1, the J call TRBJ2-4; 11 bases agree with TRBD2. The germline CDR1 and CDR2 sequences are SGHRS and YFSETQ. With V trimmed by 4 bases and J by 9 bases, 9 bases remained unmatched. The CDR3 contains 15 residues. The CDR3 DNA sequence: TGCGCCAGCAGCCAGCTAGCGGGGGGCGGTAGCATTCAGTACTTC. It yields the protein CASSQLAGGGSIQYF.

This clonotype was picked up a small number of times. The chain carries TRBV4-3 and TRBJ2-1; D is possibly TRBD1 (6 bases). The CDR3 totals 14 residues. V was trimmed by 2 bases and J by 7 bases, leaving 12 bases between them. Germline CDR1 reads LGHNA; CDR2 reads YSLEER. The CDR3 reads CASSQSTRGNEQFF. In DNA form, the CDR3 reads TGCGCCAGCAGCCAATCGACGAGGGGGAATGAGCAGTTCTTC.

The chain couples TRBV5-5 to TRBJ2-7; no clear D gene. The CDR3 has 12 residues. Germline V gives CDR1 SGHKS, CDR2 YYEKEE (reference sequence). Trimming pared 0 bases from V and 7 bases from J, leaving 8 bases between. Here the CDR3 reads CASSLEFGEQYF. As DNA, the CDR3 is TGTGCCAGCAGCTTGGAATTCGGGGAGCAGTACTTC.

The chain joins TRBV7-8 to TRBJ2-1; TRBD1 is a possible D gene (6 bases). The germline V gene encodes CDR1 SGHVS and CDR2 FQNEAQ. The CDR3 spans 13 residues. Trimming took 6 bases from V and 8 from J, leaving 14 bases between them. This chain's CDR3 is CASSSYRVDEQFF. The CDR3 nucleotides are TGTGCCAGCAGTTCCTACAGGGTCGATGAGCAGTTCTTC.

This clonotype was seen more than once but under ten times. This chain uses TRBV18 with TRBJ2-5; 8 bases fit TRBD2. Per the germline V gene, CDR1 is KGHSH and CDR2 is LQKENI. The CDR3 spans 19 residues. V shed 2 bases and J 2 bases; nucleotides not matched to a gene: 16. The CDR3 coding sequence is TGTGCCAGCTCACCATTGATGCCCGTGGTTGCGGGGGGACAAGAGACCCAGTACTTC. This translates into CASSPLMPVVAGGQETQYF.

V usage is TRBV20-1 and J usage is TRBJ2-1, with unresolved D. The CDR3 has 15 residues. The V gene lost 5 bases and the J gene lost 0 bases, with 14 bases spanning the gap. The germline V gene has CDR1 DFQATT and CDR2 SNEGSKA (reference sequence). Here the CDR3 reads CSALQPGGSYNEQFF. The CDR3 nucleotides read TGCAGTGCTCTTCAGCCGGGCGGCTCCTACAATGAGCAGTTCTTC.

This clonotype was detected only a few times. V usage is TRBV12-3 or TRBV12-4 and J usage is TRBJ2-1; 8 bases fit TRBD1. This CDR3 is built from 15 residues. V shed 5 bases, J shed 5 bases, and the junction held 8 bases outside the gene matches. The CDR3 DNA sequence: TGTGCCAGCAGTCCCCGGACAGGGCTAAACAATGAGCAGTTCTTC. This gives the protein CASSPRTGLNNEQFF.

This chain links TRBV6-1 with TRBJ2-3, with a weak D call TRBD2 (6 bases). V was cut by 6 bases and J by 0 bases, with 13 bases left in between. This CDR3 region has 15 residues. Germline assignment: CDR1 MNHNS and CDR2 SASEGT. The DNA of the CDR3 is TGTGCCAGCAGAGGGTTTGGGGGGAGCACAGATACGCAGTATTTT. Translation: CASRGFGGSTDTQYF.

This clonotype was found a few times. The chain links TRBV7-9 to TRBJ1-2; possible D gene TRBD1, 6 bases. V was clipped by 6 bases and J by 0 bases, with 17 bases between them. Germline V lookup: CDR1 SEHNR, CDR2 FQNEAQ (reference sequence). The CDR3 loop spans 16 amino acids. The CDR3 reads CASSHKTGLANYGYTF. CDR3 nucleotide sequence: TGTGCCAGCAGTCATAAGACAGGTCTCGCTAACTATGGCTACACCTTC.

V usage is TRBV12-5 and J usage is TRBJ1-1; TRBD1 is a possible D gene (5 bases). The CDR3 covers 14 residues. Germline CDR1 is LGHNT and CDR2 is FRNRAP. V was cut by 1 base and J by 1 base, with 7 bases left in between. In DNA, the CDR3 is TGTGCTAGTGGTTTGGGACAGCCGAACACTGAAGCTTTCTTT. Translated, it gives CASGLGQPNTEAFF.

The chain uses TRBV30 and TRBJ2-3; TRBD2 matches 9 bases. Germline values: CDR1 GTSNPN, CDR2 SVGIG (reference sequence). Losses at the gene ends were 0 bases for V and 6 bases for J; bases not matched to a gene: 7. The length of the CDR3 is 15 residues. The CDR3 DNA follows: TGTGCCTGGAGTGTAGAGGGACTAGCAACCGATACGCAGTATTTT. The encoded protein is CAWSVEGLATDTQYF.

This rearrangement joins TRBV4-1 to TRBJ2-3; no clear D. There are 14 residues in the CDR3. Germline-derived CDR1 and CDR2 are MGHRA and YSYEKL. Trimming removed 3 bases from V and 2 bases from J, with 9 bases in between. This CDR3 reads CASSQALTTDTQYF. CDR3 coding DNA: TGCGCCAGCAGCCAGGCCCTGACCACAGATACGCAGTATTTT.

This chain joins TRBV4-3 and TRBJ1-4, with D hard to call. The germline gives CDR1 LGHNA, CDR2 YSLEER. The V end was cut by 0 bases, the J end by 8 bases, with 16 bases between. There are 16 residues in the CDR3. This CDR3 is CASSQDYPPRIEKLFF. Here the CDR3 DNA reads TGCGCCAGCAGCCAAGATTACCCCCCGAGGATCGAAAAACTGTTTTTT.

The chain joins TRBV5-1 to TRBJ2-3; either TRBD1 or TRBD2 may fit D (5 bases each). Germline V gene data show CDR1 as SGHRS and CDR2 as YFSETQ. The CDR3 is 15 residues long. Trimming stripped 5 bases from V and 1 base from J, with 14 bases between. The CDR3 coding sequence is TGCGCCAGCAGAAAGGACGGGGCGCGCACAGATACGCAGTATTTT. The encoded protein is CASRKDGARTDTQYF.

Only a few counts were recorded for this clonotype. The rearrangement links TRBV7-2 to TRBJ1-2; TRBD1 might be the D (6 bases). Germline V gene data show CDR1 as SGHTA and CDR2 as FQGNSA. CDR3 size: 14 residues. Trimming took 4 bases from V and 8 from J, leaving 17 bases between them. CDR3 protein: CASSWITGSGGYTF. CDR3 coding DNA: TGTGCCAGCAGCTGGATCACAGGGTCGGGAGGCTACACCTTC. The whole variable domain, filled in from reference TRBV7-2 and TRBJ1-2, reads GAGVSQSPSNKVTEKGKDVELRCDPISGHTALYWYRQSLGQGLEFLIYFQGNSAPDKSGLPSDRFSAERTGGSVSTLTIQRTQQEDSAVYLCASSWITGSGGYTFGSGTRLTVV.

Only one count was recorded for this clonotype. The chain links TRBV25-1 to TRBJ2-1; D possibly corresponds to TRBD1 (6 bases). V was shortened by 4 bases and J by 2 bases, with 9 bases between the two germline ends. The germline V gene encodes CDR1 MGHDK and CDR2 SYGVNS. CDR3 length: 14 residues. Here the CDR3 reads CASSATGPYNEQFF. The CDR3 DNA reads as TGTGCCAGCAGTGCGACAGGACCCTACAATGAGCAGTTCTTC.

The J gene is TRBJ1-2, the V gene TRBV7-9; the match to TRBD1 covers 7 bases. The CDR3 runs to 13 residues. Germline V gene lookup returns CDR1 SEHNR and CDR2 FQNEAQ (reference sequence). J gave up 5 bases and V 5 bases, and 5 bases lay outside the gene matches. In DNA, the CDR3 is TGTGCCAGCAGCCGCATGACAGGGTATGGCTACACCTTC. This translates into CASSRMTGYGYTF.

In its sample, this clonotype was seen a few times. The chain combines TRBV2 with TRBJ2-2; D tentatively fits TRBD1 or TRBD2 (5 bases each). This CDR3 spans 16 amino acids. The V end was cut by 3 bases, the J end by 5 bases, with 16 bases between. Germline V lookup: CDR1 SNHLY, CDR2 FYNNEI. This chain's CDR3 is CASSDRVLGETGELFF. DNA of the CDR3: TGTGCCAGCAGTGATAGGGTGTTGGGGGAGACCGGGGAGCTGTTTTTT.